This TCR beta chain came from a study of blood T cell repertoires in COVID-19. Study in general: COVID-19 samples, acute and convalescent, were from the United States, Italy and Spain.

TCRdb keeps only in-frame clones here, not all; method: immunoSEQ multiplex PCR. The table lists approximately 220,000 clones, about four fifths of them singletons. The CDR3 is made up of 14 amino acids. Germline V lookup: CDR1 SGHAT, CDR2 FQNNGV. V was shortened by 5 bases and J by 2 bases, with 12 bases between the two germline ends. The chain combines TRBV11-2 with TRBJ2-5; possible D gene TRBD1, 5 bases. Sequences were obtained from PBMCs or T cells enriched from blood (not recorded which). This receptor was identified in a woman aged 50 to 60 who had been exposed to COVID-19. The CDR3: CASSGLTGQETQYF. CDR3 nucleotides: TGTGCCAGCAGCGGGCTAACAGGACAAGAGACCCAGTACTTC.